The clone carrying this T cell receptor (beta chain) has ten or more counts. TCR beta libraries were built with iRepertoire HTBI primers and Arm-PCR of CDR3 regions. One entry per CDR3 protein results from TCRdb running MiXCR on the multiplex PCR reads. The repertoire has a few hundred thousand distinct CDR3 sequences, roughly 13% of them found once; the top ten carry under 10%. Time point indicated: newly diagnosed GD, antithyroid drugs for less than 3 months. Scientists built the TCR library using RNA that was extracted from PBMCs. In this cohort, patients came from an endocrinology department located in Xi'an, China. The data belong to a study of regulatory T cells in long-lasting Graves disease. The germline V and J ends were trimmed by 5 bases and 6 bases, with 8 bases remaining between them. This CDR3 is built from 11 residues. The germline gives CDR1 DFQATT, CDR2 SNEGSKA (reference sequence).

This sample was also put to use in a study of T cells in Graves' hyperthyroidism and ophthalmopathy. That investigation notes: Hyperthyroidism of Graves' type that showed no ophthalmopathy progression within 18 months was stable. Carried out on the TCR CDR3, a first-round RT-PCR used the HTBI primer set.

This material consisted of peripheral blood mononuclear cells (PBMCs), taken at new diagnosis, from a patient treated with antithyroid drugs. This clonotype was obtained from a man aged 25-45 years with Graves disease. The rearrangement links TRBV20-1 to TRBJ2-1; D ambiguous. CDR3 in DNA: TGCAGTGCTGGTGACTCCAATGAGCAGTTCTTC. Translating it yields CSAGDSNEQFF.